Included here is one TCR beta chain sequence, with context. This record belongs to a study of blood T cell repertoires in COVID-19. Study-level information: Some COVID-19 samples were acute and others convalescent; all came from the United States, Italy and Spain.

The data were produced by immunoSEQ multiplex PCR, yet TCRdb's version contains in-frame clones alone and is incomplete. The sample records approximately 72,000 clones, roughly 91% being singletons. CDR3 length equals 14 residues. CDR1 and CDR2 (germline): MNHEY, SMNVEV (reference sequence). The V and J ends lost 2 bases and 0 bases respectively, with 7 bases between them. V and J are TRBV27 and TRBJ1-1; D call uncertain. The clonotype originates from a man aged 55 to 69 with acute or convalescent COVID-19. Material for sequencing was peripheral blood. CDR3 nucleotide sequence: TGTGCCAGCAGTTTAGGGCGGGTGAACACTGAAGCTTTCTTT. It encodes CASSLGRVNTEAFF.